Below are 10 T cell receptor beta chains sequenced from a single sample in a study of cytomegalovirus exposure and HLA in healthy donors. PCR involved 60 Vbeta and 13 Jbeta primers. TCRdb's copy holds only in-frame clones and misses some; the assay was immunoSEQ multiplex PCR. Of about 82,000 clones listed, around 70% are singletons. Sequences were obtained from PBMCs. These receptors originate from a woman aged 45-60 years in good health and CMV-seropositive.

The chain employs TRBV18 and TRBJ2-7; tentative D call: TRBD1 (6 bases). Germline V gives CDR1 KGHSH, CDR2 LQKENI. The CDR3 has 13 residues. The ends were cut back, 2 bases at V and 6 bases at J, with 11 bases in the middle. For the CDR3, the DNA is TGTGCCAGCTCACCAAACAGGGAAGGCGAGCAGTACTTC. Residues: CASSPNREGEQYF.

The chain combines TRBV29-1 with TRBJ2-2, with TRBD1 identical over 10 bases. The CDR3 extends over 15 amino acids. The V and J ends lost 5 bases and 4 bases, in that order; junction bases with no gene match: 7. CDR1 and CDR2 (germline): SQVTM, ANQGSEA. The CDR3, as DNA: TGCAGCGTTTACGGACAGGGGGGGAGCACCGGGGAGCTGTTTTTT. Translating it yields CSVYGQGGSTGELFF.

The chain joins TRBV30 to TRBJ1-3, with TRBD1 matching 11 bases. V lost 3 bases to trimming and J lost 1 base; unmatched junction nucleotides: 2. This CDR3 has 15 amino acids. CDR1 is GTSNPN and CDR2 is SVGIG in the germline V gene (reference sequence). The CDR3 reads CAWRDRGRSGNTIYF. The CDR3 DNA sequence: TGTGCCTGGAGGGACAGGGGGCGGTCTGGAAACACCATATATTTT.

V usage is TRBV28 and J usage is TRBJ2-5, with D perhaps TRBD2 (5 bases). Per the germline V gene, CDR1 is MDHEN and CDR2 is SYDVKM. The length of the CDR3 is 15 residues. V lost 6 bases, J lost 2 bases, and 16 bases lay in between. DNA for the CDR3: TGTGCCAGCAGACCCCGCTTGAGCGGACAAGAGACCCAGTACTTC. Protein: CASRPRLSGQETQYF.

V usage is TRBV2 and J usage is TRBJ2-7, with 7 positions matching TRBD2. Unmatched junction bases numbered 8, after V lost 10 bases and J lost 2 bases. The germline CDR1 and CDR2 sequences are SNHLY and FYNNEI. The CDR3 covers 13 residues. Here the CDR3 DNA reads TGTGCCACTTCGTTGGGGGGGACCTACGAGCAGTACTTC. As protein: CATSLGGTYEQYF. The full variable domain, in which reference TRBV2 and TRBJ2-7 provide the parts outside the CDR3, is EPEVTQTPSHQVTQMGQEVILRCVPISNHLYFYWYRQILGQKVEFLVSFYNNEISEKSEIFDDQFSVERPDGSNFTLKIRSTKLEDSAMYFCATSLGGTYEQYFGPGTRLTVT.

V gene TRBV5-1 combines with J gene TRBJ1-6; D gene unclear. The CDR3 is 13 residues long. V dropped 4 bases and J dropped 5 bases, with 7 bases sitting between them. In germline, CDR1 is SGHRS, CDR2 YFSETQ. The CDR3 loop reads CASSHGDNSPLHF. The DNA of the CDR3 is TGCGCCAGCAGCCATGGAGATAATTCACCCCTCCACTTT.

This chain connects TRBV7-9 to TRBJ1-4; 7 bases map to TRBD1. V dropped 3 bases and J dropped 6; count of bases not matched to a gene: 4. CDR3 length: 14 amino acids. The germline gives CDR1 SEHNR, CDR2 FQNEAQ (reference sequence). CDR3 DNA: TGTGCCAGCAGCTTGACAGGGTTGGATGAAAAACTGTTTTTT. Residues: CASSLTGLDEKLFF.

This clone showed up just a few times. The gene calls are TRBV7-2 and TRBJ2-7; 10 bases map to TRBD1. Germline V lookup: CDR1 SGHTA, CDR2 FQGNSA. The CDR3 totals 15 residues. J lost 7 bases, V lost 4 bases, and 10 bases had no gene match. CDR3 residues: CASSSPWTGGKEQYF. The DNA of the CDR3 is TGTGCCAGCAGCTCACCATGGACAGGGGGTAAAGAGCAGTACTTC. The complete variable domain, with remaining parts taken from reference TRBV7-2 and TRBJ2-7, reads GAGVSQSPSNKVTEKGKDVELRCDPISGHTALYWYRQSLGQGLEFLIYFQGNSAPDKSGLPSDRFSAERTGGSVSTLTIQRTQQEDSAVYLCASSSPWTGGKEQYFGPGTRLTVT.

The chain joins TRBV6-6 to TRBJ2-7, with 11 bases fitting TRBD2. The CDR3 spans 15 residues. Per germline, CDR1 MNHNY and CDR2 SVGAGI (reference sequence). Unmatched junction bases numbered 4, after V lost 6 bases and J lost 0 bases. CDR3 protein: CASSGTSGFSYEQYF. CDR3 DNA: TGTGCCAGCAGCGGGACTAGCGGATTCTCCTACGAGCAGTACTTC.

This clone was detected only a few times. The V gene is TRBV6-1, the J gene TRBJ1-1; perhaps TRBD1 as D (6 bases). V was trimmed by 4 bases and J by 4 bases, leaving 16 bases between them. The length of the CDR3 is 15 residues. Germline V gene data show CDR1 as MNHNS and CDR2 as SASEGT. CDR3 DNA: TGTGCCAGCAGTGGGGCGGGGGCGCGGATCACTGAAGCTTTCTTT. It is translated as CASSGAGARITEAFF.